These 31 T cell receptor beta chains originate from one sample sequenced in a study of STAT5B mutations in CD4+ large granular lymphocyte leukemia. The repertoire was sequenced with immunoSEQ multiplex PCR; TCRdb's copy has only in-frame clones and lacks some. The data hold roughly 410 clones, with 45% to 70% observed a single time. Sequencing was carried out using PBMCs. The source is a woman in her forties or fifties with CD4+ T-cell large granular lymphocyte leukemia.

The CDR3 DNA follows: TGCGCCAGCAGACAGGACAGGGGGCTCGGAAACACCATATATTTT. This gives the protein CASRQDRGLGNTIYF. The chain is built from TRBV5-1 and TRBJ1-3; 11 nucleotides match TRBD1. The germline V gene has CDR1 SGHRS and CDR2 YFSETQ. V shed 5 bases, J shed 4 bases, and the junction held 5 bases outside the gene matches. The CDR3 is 15 amino acids.

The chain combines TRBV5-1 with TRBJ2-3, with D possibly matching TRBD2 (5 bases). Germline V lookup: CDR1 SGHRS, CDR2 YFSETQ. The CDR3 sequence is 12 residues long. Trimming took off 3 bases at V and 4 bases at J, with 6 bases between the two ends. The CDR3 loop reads CASSSRADTQYF. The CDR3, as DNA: TGCGCCAGCAGCTCGAGGGCAGATACGCAGTATTTT.

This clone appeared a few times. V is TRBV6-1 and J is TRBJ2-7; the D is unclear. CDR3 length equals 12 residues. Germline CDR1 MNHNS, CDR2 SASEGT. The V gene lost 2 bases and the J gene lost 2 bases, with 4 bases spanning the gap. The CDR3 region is CASSETTYEQYF. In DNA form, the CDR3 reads TGTGCCAGCAGTGAAACCACCTACGAGCAGTACTTC.

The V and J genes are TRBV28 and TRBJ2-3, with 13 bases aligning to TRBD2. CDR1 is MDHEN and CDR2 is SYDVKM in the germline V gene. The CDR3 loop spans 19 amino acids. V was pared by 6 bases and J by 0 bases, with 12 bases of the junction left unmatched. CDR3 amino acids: CASRTWVGTSGISTDTQYF. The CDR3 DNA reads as TGTGCCAGCAGGACATGGGTCGGGACTAGCGGGATTAGCACAGATACGCAGTATTTT.

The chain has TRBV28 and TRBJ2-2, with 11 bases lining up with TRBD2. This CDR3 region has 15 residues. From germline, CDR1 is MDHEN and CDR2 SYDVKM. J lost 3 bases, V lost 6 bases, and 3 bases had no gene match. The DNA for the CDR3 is TGTGCCAGCAGGAGTAGCGGGAGGGACACCGGGGAGCTGTTTTTT. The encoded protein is CASRSSGRDTGELFF.

The CDR3 spells CASSLKGGSEQFF. The CDR3 coding sequence is TGTGCCAGCAGCTTAAAAGGGGGCTCTGAGCAGTTCTTC. This chain links TRBV11-2 with TRBJ2-1; TRBD1 agrees at 7 bases. CDR1 is SGHAT and CDR2 is FQNNGV in the germline V gene. V was pared by 2 bases and J by 9 bases, with 4 bases of the junction left unmatched. The CDR3 is made up of 13 amino acids.

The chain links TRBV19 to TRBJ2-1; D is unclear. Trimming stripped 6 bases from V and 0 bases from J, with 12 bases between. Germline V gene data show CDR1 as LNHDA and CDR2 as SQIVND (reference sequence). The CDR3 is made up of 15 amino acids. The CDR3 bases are TGTGCCAGTAGGGTGTATGCGAGCTCCTACAATGAGCAGTTCTTC. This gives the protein CASRVYASSYNEQFF.

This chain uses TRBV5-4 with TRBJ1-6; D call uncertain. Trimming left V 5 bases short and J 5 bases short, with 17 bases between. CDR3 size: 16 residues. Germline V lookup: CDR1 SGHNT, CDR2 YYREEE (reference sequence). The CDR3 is CASRLSRGSNNSPLHF. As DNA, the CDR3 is TGTGCCAGCAGATTAAGTCGGGGATCCAATAATTCACCCCTCCACTTT.

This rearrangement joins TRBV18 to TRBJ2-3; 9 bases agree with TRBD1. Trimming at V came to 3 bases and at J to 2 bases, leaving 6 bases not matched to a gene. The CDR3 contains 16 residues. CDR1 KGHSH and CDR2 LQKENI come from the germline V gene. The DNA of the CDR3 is TGTGCCAGCTCACCCACGACAGGGGGGTCCACAGATACGCAGTATTTT. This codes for CASSPTTGGSTDTQYF.

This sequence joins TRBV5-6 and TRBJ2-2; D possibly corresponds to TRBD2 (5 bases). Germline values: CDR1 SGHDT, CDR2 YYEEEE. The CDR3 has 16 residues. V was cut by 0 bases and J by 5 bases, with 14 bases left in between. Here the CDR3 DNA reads TGTGCCAGCAGCTTGGAATCTCGGGGTTGGACCGGGGAGCTGTTTTTT. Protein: CASSLESRGWTGELFF.

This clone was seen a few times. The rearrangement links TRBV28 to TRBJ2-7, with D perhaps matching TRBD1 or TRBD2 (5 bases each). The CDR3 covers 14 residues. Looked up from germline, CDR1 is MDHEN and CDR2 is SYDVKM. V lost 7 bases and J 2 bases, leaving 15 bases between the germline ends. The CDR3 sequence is CASNRDVRPYEQYF. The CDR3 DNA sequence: TGTGCCAGCAACCGGGACGTACGACCCTACGAGCAGTACTTC.

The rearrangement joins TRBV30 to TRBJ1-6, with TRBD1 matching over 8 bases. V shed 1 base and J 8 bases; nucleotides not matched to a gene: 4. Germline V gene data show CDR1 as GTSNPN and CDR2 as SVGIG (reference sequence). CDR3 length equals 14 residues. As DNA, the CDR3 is TGTGCCTGGAGTGGAGGACAGGGTCATTCACCCCTCCACTTT. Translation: CAWSGGQGHSPLHF.

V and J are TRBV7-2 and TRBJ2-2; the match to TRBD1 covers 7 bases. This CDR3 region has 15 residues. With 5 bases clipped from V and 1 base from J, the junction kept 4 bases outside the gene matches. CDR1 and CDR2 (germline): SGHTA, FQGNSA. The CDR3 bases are TGTGCCAGCAGCAAGACAGGGTTGAACACCGGGGAGCTGTTTTTT. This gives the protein CASSKTGLNTGELFF.

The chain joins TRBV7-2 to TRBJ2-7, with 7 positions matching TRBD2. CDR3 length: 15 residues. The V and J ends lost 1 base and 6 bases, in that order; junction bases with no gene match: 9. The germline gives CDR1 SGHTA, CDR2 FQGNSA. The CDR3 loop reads CASSLVGQGGAEQYF. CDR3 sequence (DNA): TGTGCCAGCAGCTTAGTAGGCCAGGGAGGGGCCGAGCAGTACTTC. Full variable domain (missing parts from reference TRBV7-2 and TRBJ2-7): GAGVSQSPSNKVTEKGKDVELRCDPISGHTALYWYRQSLGQGLEFLIYFQGNSAPDKSGLPSDRFSAERTGGSVSTLTIQRTQQEDSAVYLCASSLVGQGGAEQYFGPGTRLTVT.

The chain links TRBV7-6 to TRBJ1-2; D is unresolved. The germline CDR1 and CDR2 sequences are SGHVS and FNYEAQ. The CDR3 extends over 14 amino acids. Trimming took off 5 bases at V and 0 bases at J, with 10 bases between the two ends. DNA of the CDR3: TGTGCCAGCAGCCCGGCCATCGCTAACTATGGCTACACCTTC. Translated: CASSPAIANYGYTF.

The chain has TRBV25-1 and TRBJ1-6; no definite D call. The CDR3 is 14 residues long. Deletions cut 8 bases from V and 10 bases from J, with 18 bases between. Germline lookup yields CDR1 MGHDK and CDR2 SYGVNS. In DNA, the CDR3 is TGTGCCAGCTCCGGACTGGCGGTTGGGTCACCCCTCCACTTT. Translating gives CASSGLAVGSPLHF.

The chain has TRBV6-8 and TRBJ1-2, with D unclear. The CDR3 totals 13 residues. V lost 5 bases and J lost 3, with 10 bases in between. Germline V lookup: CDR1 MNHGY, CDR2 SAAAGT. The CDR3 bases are TGTGCCAGCAGTGAATGGAGGTACTATGGCTACACCTTC. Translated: CASSEWRYYGYTF.

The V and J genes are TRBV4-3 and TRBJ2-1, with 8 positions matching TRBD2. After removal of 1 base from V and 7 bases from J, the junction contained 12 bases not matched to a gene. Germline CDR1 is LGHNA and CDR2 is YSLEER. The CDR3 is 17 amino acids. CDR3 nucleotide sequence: TGCGCCAGCAGCCAAGTGTCTACGGGAGGGCCTCTAAATGAGCAGTTCTTC. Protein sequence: CASSQVSTGGPLNEQFF.

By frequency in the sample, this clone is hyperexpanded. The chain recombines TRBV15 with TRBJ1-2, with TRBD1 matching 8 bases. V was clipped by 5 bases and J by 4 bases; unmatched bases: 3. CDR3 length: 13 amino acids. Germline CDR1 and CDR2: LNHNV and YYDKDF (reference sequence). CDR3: CATSVDRGYGYTF. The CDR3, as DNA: TGTGCCACCAGCGTAGACAGGGGCTATGGCTACACCTTC.

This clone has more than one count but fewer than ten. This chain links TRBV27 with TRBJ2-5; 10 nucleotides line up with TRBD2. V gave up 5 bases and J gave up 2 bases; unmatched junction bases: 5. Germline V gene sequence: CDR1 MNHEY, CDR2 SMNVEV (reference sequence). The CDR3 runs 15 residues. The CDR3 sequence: CASSKAGGRQETQYF. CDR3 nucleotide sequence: TGTGCCAGCAGTAAAGCGGGAGGGAGGCAAGAGACCCAGTACTTC.

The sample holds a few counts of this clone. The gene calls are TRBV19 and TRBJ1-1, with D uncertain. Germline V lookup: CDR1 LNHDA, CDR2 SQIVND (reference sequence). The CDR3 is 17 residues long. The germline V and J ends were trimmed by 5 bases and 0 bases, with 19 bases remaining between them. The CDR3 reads CASSLEQFLLVNTEAFF. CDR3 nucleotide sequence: TGTGCCAGTAGTCTCGAGCAGTTCCTTTTGGTGAACACTGAAGCTTTCTTT.

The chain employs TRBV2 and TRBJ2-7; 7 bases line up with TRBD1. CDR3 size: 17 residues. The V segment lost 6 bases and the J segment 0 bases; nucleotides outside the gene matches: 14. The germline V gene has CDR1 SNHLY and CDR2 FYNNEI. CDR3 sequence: CASRVYPPDRNSYEQYF. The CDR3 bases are TGTGCCAGCAGGGTATACCCACCGGACAGGAACTCCTACGAGCAGTACTTC.

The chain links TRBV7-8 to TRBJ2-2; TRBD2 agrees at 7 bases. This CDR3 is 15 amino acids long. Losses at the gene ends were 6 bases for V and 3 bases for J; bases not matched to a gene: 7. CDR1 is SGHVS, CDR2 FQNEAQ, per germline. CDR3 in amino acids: CASRTRGGDTGELFF. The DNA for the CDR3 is TGTGCCAGCAGGACGCGCGGGGGAGACACCGGGGAGCTGTTTTTT.

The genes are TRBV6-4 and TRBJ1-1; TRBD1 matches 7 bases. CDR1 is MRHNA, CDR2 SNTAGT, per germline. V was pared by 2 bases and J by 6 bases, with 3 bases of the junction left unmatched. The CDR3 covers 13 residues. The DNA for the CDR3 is TGTGCCAGCAGTGACCATCAGGGGGCTGAAGCTTTCTTT. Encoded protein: CASSDHQGAEAFF.

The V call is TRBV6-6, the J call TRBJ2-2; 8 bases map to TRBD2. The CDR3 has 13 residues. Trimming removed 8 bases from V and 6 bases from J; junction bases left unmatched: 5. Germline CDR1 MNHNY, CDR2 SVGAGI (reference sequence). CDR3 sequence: CASSAGVSGELFF. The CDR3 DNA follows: TGTGCCAGCTCAGCGGGAGTCTCCGGGGAGCTGTTTTTT.

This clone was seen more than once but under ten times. The CDR3 loop is CASAAFRREVPGELFF. The DNA of the CDR3 is TGTGCCAGCGCCGCTTTTCGGCGGGAGGTCCCCGGGGAGCTGTTTTTT. The chain is built from TRBV7-8 and TRBJ2-2; 8 positions agree with TRBD2. This CDR3 has 16 amino acids. J lost 6 bases, V lost 8 bases, and 14 bases had no gene match. CDR1 and CDR2 from the germline V gene are SGHVS and FQNEAQ.

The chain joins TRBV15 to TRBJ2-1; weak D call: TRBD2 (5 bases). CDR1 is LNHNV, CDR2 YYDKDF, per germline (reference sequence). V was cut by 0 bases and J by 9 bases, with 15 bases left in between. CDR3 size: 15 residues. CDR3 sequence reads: CATSRDPSQDSEQFF. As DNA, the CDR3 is TGTGCCACCAGCAGAGATCCGAGCCAGGACTCTGAGCAGTTCTTC.

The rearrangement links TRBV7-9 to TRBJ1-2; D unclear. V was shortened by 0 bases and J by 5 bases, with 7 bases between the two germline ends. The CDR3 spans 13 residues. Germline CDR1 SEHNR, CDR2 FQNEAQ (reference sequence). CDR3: CASSLAQSYGYTF. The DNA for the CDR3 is TGTGCCAGCAGCTTAGCACAGAGTTATGGCTACACCTTC.

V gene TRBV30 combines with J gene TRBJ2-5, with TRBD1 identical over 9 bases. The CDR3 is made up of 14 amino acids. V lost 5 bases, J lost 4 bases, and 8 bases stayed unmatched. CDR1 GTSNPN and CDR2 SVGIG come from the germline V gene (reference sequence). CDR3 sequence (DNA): TGTGCCTGGCCGGGACAGGGTTGGTCAGAGACCCAGTACTTC. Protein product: CAWPGQGWSETQYF.

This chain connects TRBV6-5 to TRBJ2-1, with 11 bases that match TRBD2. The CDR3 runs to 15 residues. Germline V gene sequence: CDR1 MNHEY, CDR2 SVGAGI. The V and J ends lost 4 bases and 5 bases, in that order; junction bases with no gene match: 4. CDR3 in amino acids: CASSSGLAAHNEQFF. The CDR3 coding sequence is TGTGCCAGCAGTTCGGGACTAGCGGCACACAATGAGCAGTTCTTC.

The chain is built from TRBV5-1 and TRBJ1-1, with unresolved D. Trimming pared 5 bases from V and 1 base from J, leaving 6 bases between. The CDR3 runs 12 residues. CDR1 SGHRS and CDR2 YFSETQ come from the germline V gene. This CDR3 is CASREENTEAFF. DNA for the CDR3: TGCGCCAGCAGAGAAGAGAACACTGAAGCTTTCTTT.